This T cell receptor (beta chain) was found in a study of OX40 agonist ivuxolimab in advanced cancers. Study-level results: Doses of 0.1 to 3.0 mg/kg were accompanied by clonal expansion of CD4+ and CD8+ blood T cells by week 6.

As regards this clone: Its antigen is unknown.

Autoimmune disease history or systemic immunosuppression was exclusionary. Germline CDR1 SGHTA, CDR2 FQGTGA. V gave up 5 bases and J gave up 8 bases, with 18 bases separating them. This CDR3 is built from 15 residues. Data came from immunoSEQ multiplex PCR; TCRdb stores just in-frame clones and leaves some out. The data hold approximately 50,000 clones, with about 83% observed a single time. The clonotype comes from an adult with an advanced solid tumor such as melanoma, head and neck, liver or kidney cancer. The source material was CD4+ or CD8+ T cells sorted from blood, sampled in a trial of the OX40 agonist ivuxolimab. V and J are TRBV7-3 and TRBJ2-2; D may be TRBD2 (5 bases). CDR3 DNA sequence: TGTGCCAGCAGCATCACCTCCCAGCGGTCTGGGGAGCTGTTTTTT. It translates to CASSITSQRSGELFF.